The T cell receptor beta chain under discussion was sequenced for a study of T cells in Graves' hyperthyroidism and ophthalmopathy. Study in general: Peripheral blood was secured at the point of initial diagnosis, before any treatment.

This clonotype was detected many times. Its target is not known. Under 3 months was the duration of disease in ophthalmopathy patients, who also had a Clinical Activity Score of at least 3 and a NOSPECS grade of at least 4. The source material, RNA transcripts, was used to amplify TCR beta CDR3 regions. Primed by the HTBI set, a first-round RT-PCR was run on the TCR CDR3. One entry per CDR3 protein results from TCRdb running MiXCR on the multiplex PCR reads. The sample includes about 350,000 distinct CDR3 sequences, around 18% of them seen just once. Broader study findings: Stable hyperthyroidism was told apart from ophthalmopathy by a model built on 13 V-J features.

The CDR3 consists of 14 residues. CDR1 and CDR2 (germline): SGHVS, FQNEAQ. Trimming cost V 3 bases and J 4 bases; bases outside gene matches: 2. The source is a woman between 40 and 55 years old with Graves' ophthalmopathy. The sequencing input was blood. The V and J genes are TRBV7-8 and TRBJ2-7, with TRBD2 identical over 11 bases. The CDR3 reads CASSFLAGGYEQYF. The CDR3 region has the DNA TGTGCCAGCAGCTTTCTAGCGGGAGGTTACGAGCAGTACTTC.